The rows below give T cell receptor beta chains drawn from one sample of a study of tumour-infiltrating T cells in Burkitt lymphoma. Measured with immunoSEQ multiplex PCR; TCRdb has only the in-frame clones, and not every one. The sample lists 15,000 to 20,000 clones, roughly 80% occurring once. Sequencing was carried out using tumor tissue. The receptor source for this set is a human donor with diffuse large B-cell lymphoma. The CDR3 runs from the conserved cysteine through the conserved F or W. A D gene is named only where the DNA matches it firmly. Size is omitted from some rows. Given values are once, few, many or a class for expanded clones.

d_gene: .; v_gene: TRBV19; abundance: .; j_gene: TRBJ1-2; CDR3aa: CASSPDRYGYTF; CDR3nt: TGTGCCAGTAGTCCCGATCGGTATGGCTACACCTTC
d_gene: .; v_gene: TRBV11-2; abundance: few; j_gene: TRBJ2-5; CDR3aa: CASSSLGSGRQETQYF; CDR3nt: TGTGCCAGCAGCTCATTGGGCAGTGGTAGACAAGAGACCCAGTACTTC
d_gene: .; v_gene: TRBV5-4; abundance: .; j_gene: TRBJ2-3; CDR3aa: CASSLYGDTQYF; CDR3nt: TGTGCCAGCAGCTTATATGGAGATACGCAGTATTTT
d_gene: TRBD1; v_gene: TRBV7-8; abundance: .; j_gene: TRBJ1-5; CDR3aa: CASSFAGQGVNQPQHF; CDR3nt: TGTGCCAGCAGCTTCGCCGGACAGGGGGTAAATCAGCCCCAGCATTTT
d_gene: TRBD1; v_gene: TRBV5-1; abundance: .; j_gene: TRBJ1-1; CDR3aa: CASSLGRTGGVKTEAFF; CDR3nt: TGCGCCAGCAGCTTGGGCCGGACAGGGGGCGTAAAGACTGAAGCTTTCTTT
d_gene: TRBD1; v_gene: TRBV4-1; abundance: .; j_gene: TRBJ2-1; CDR3aa: CASSLVSTGGTEQFF; CDR3nt: TGCGCCAGCAGCCTTGTGAGTACAGGGGGCACTGAGCAGTTCTTC
d_gene: .; v_gene: TRBV15; abundance: .; j_gene: TRBJ1-1; CDR3aa: CATSRIRGPNTEAFF; CDR3nt: TGTGCCACCAGCAGAATAAGGGGACCGAACACTGAAGCTTTCTTT
d_gene: TRBD1; v_gene: TRBV10-1; abundance: few; j_gene: TRBJ1-6; CDR3aa: CASIRNRGQGNSPLHF; CDR3nt: TGCGCCAGCATCAGAAATAGAGGACAGGGGAATTCACCCCTCCACTTT
d_gene: .; v_gene: TRBV6-5; abundance: once; j_gene: TRBJ1-1; CDR3aa: CATRWGRNTEAFF; CDR3nt: TGTGCCACAAGGTGGGGAAGGAACACTGAAGCTTTCTTT
d_gene: .; v_gene: TRBV5-6; abundance: .; j_gene: TRBJ1-2; CDR3aa: CASSQGIINYGYTF; CDR3nt: TGTGCCAGCAGCCAAGGAATTATTAACTATGGCTACACCTTC
d_gene: .; v_gene: TRBV4-2; abundance: .; j_gene: TRBJ1-3; CDR3aa: CASSQDIYSGNTIYF; CDR3nt: TGTGCCAGCAGCCAAGATATCTACTCTGGAAACACTATATATTTT
d_gene: TRBD1; v_gene: TRBV6-5; abundance: .; j_gene: TRBJ1-2; CDR3aa: CASSAQGARGYTF; CDR3nt: TGTGCCAGCAGTGCGCAGGGGGCGAGGGGCTACACCTTC
d_gene: TRBD1; v_gene: TRBV6-6; abundance: .; j_gene: TRBJ1-2; CDR3aa: CASSSTLQGNYGYTF; CDR3nt: TGTGCCAGCAGTTCTACACTACAGGGGAACTATGGCTACACCTTC
d_gene: TRBD1; v_gene: TRBV7-6; abundance: .; j_gene: TRBJ2-7; CDR3aa: CASSLDLDRSRPQYF; CDR3nt: TGTGCCAGCAGCTTAGATCTGGACAGGAGTCGGCCGCAGTACTTC
d_gene: .; v_gene: TRBV5-6; abundance: .; j_gene: TRBJ1-2; CDR3aa: CASSLAGGYTF; CDR3nt: TGTGCCAGCAGCTTGGCTGGGGGCTACACCTTC
d_gene: TRBD1; v_gene: TRBV7-9; abundance: .; j_gene: TRBJ1-5; CDR3aa: CATTGAASNQPQHF; CDR3nt: TGTGCAACCACAGGGGCAGCGAGCAATCAGCCCCAGCATTTT
d_gene: .; v_gene: TRBV7-2; abundance: .; j_gene: TRBJ1-3; CDR3aa: CASSLEAGLSGNTIYF; CDR3nt: TGTGCCAGCAGCTTAGAGGCAGGACTCTCTGGAAACACCATATATTTT
d_gene: .; v_gene: TRBV5-4; abundance: .; j_gene: TRBJ2-7; CDR3aa: CASSPGGQGGTYEQYF; CDR3nt: TGTGCCAGCAGTCCTGGGGGGCAGGGGGGGACCTACGAGCAGTACTTC
d_gene: .; v_gene: TRBV14; abundance: .; j_gene: TRBJ2-5; CDR3aa: CASSQGGIQYF; CDR3nt: TGTGCCAGCAGCCAAGGGGGAATCCAGTACTTC
d_gene: .; v_gene: TRBV2; abundance: .; j_gene: TRBJ1-1; CDR3aa: CASRDSENTEAFF; CDR3nt: TGTGCCAGCAGGGACAGTGAGAACACTGAAGCTTTCTTT
d_gene: .; v_gene: TRBV14; abundance: .; j_gene: TRBJ1-3; CDR3aa: CASSQDFGVGSGNTIYF; CDR3nt: TGTGCCAGCAGCCAAGATTTCGGGGTTGGCTCTGGAAACACCATATATTTT
d_gene: .; v_gene: TRBV7-9; abundance: .; j_gene: TRBJ1-1; CDR3aa: CASSLGEGTEAFF; CDR3nt: TGTGCCAGCAGCTTAGGAGAAGGCACTGAAGCTTTCTTT
d_gene: TRBD2; v_gene: TRBV5-4; abundance: .; j_gene: TRBJ2-1; CDR3aa: CASSLGGGEQFF; CDR3nt: TGTGCCAGCAGCTTGGGGGGGGGTGAGCAGTTCTTC
d_gene: .; v_gene: TRBV19; abundance: few; j_gene: TRBJ2-7; CDR3aa: CASSSSTGIYEQYF; CDR3nt: TGTGCCAGTAGTAGTAGTACAGGGATCTACGAGCAGTACTTC
d_gene: .; v_gene: TRBV7-2; abundance: .; j_gene: TRBJ1-4; CDR3aa: CASSIGGSNEKLFF; CDR3nt: TGTGCCAGCAGCATAGGTGGTTCTAATGAAAAACTGTTTTTT
d_gene: .; v_gene: TRBV2; abundance: .; j_gene: TRBJ1-1; CDR3aa: CASSEDLTEAFF; CDR3nt: TGTGCCAGCAGTGAAGATCTCACTGAAGCTTTCTTT
d_gene: TRBD1; v_gene: TRBV25-1; abundance: .; j_gene: TRBJ2-7; CDR3aa: CASSETSTGDPYEQYF; CDR3nt: TGTGCCAGCAGTGAAACCTCTACAGGGGACCCCTACGAGCAGTACTTC
d_gene: .; v_gene: TRBV5-4; abundance: once; j_gene: TRBJ1-2; CDR3aa: CASSLRGSYGYTF; CDR3nt: TGTGCCAGCAGCTTGCGGGGATCTTATGGCTACACCTTC
d_gene: .; v_gene: TRBV7-8; abundance: .; j_gene: TRBJ2-5; CDR3aa: CASSLAHQQETQYF; CDR3nt: TGTGCCAGCAGCTTAGCGCACCAACAAGAGACCCAGTACTTC
d_gene: .; v_gene: TRBV2; abundance: .; j_gene: TRBJ1-5; CDR3aa: CASSDSGYNQPQHF; CDR3nt: TGTGCCAGCAGTGATTCTGGTTACAATCAGCCCCAGCATTTT
d_gene: TRBD1; v_gene: TRBV19; abundance: .; j_gene: TRBJ1-4; CDR3aa: CASRGTVATNEKLFF; CDR3nt: TGTGCCAGTAGAGGGACAGTTGCAACTAATGAAAAACTGTTTTTT
d_gene: .; v_gene: TRBV14; abundance: .; j_gene: TRBJ1-5; CDR3aa: CASSRGSGNQPQHF; CDR3nt: TGTGCCAGCAGCAGGGGGTCGGGCAATCAGCCCCAGCATTTT
d_gene: TRBD1; v_gene: TRBV12-5; abundance: .; j_gene: TRBJ1-5; CDR3aa: CASEGASTISNQPQHF; CDR3nt: TGTGCTAGTGAGGGGGCGAGTACGATTAGCAATCAGCCCCAGCATTTT
d_gene: .; v_gene: TRBV4-3; abundance: .; j_gene: TRBJ1-1; CDR3aa: CASSRGDHLEAFF; CDR3nt: TGCGCCAGCAGCCGAGGGGATCACCTTGAAGCTTTCTTT
d_gene: .; v_gene: TRBV10-1; abundance: .; j_gene: TRBJ2-1; CDR3aa: CASSERGRSNEQFF; CDR3nt: TGCGCCAGCAGTGAGCGCGGTAGGAGCAATGAGCAGTTCTTC
d_gene: .; v_gene: TRBV2; abundance: .; j_gene: TRBJ2-3; CDR3aa: CASSENYRADTQYF; CDR3nt: TGTGCCAGCAGTGAAAACTATCGGGCAGATACGCAGTATTTT
d_gene: .; v_gene: TRBV25-1; abundance: .; j_gene: TRBJ1-1; CDR3aa: CASSEGGNTEAFF; CDR3nt: TGTGCCAGCAGTGAAGGGGGAAACACTGAAGCTTTCTTT
d_gene: .; v_gene: TRBV10-3; abundance: .; j_gene: TRBJ2-3; CDR3aa: CAITNAGTTDTQYF; CDR3nt: TGTGCCATCACCAATGCGGGGACGACGGATACGCAGTATTTT
d_gene: .; v_gene: TRBV2; abundance: .; j_gene: TRBJ2-7; CDR3aa: CASSETTATYEQYF; CDR3nt: TGTGCCAGCAGTGAAACGACTGCTACCTACGAGCAGTACTTC
d_gene: .; v_gene: TRBV10-3; abundance: .; j_gene: TRBJ1-3; CDR3aa: CAIRTIGGDLSTIYF; CDR3nt: TGTGCCATCAGGACCATCGGAGGGGACCTAAGCACCATATATTTT
d_gene: .; v_gene: TRBV9; abundance: .; j_gene: TRBJ1-4; CDR3aa: CASSVGAGEKLFF; CDR3nt: TGTGCCAGCAGCGTTGGGGCGGGTGAAAAACTGTTTTTT
d_gene: .; v_gene: TRBV18; abundance: few; j_gene: TRBJ2-2; CDR3aa: CASSPPNTQNTGELFF; CDR3nt: TGTGCCAGCTCACCACCGAACACACAGAACACCGGGGAGCTGTTTTTT
d_gene: TRBD1; v_gene: TRBV6-6; abundance: .; j_gene: TRBJ2-3; CDR3aa: CANSYSGGTDTQYF; CDR3nt: TGTGCCAACAGTTACTCAGGGGGAACAGATACGCAGTATTTT
d_gene: TRBD2; v_gene: TRBV11-2; abundance: .; j_gene: TRBJ2-7; CDR3aa: CASTQRGDYEQYF; CDR3nt: TGTGCCAGCACCCAACGGGGGGACTACGAGCAGTACTTC
d_gene: TRBD2; v_gene: TRBV4-2; abundance: few; j_gene: TRBJ2-7; CDR3aa: CASSQVFSASGGYEQYF; CDR3nt: TGTGCCAGCAGCCAAGTCTTCTCGGCTAGCGGGGGTTACGAGCAGTACTTC
d_gene: .; v_gene: TRBV6-1; abundance: .; j_gene: TRBJ1-2; CDR3aa: CASSVGRESSYGYTF; CDR3nt: TGTGCCAGCAGTGTGGGCAGGGAAAGCTCCTATGGCTACACCTTC
d_gene: .; v_gene: TRBV5-1; abundance: .; j_gene: TRBJ1-6; CDR3aa: CASSLGELGSPLHF; CDR3nt: TGCGCCAGCAGCTTGGGTGAGTTAGGCTCACCCCTCCACTTT
d_gene: .; v_gene: TRBV29-1; abundance: once; j_gene: TRBJ2-1; CDR3aa: CSVEDWGLNNEQFF; CDR3nt: TGCAGCGTTGAAGATTGGGGACTCAACAATGAGCAGTTCTTC
d_gene: TRBD1; v_gene: TRBV15; abundance: .; j_gene: TRBJ1-6; CDR3aa: CATSRDSGTGINLHF; CDR3nt: TGTGCCACCAGCAGAGATTCCGGGACAGGGATTAACCTCCACTTT
d_gene: .; v_gene: TRBV6-1; abundance: .; j_gene: TRBJ2-7; CDR3aa: CASSEARFIGPYEQYF; CDR3nt: TGTGCCAGCAGTGAAGCCCGTTTTATCGGGCCTTACGAGCAGTACTTC
d_gene: .; v_gene: TRBV7-8; abundance: .; j_gene: TRBJ1-2; CDR3aa: CASSPPGSYGYTF; CDR3nt: TGTGCCAGCAGCCCCCCGGGAAGCTATGGCTACACCTTC
d_gene: .; v_gene: TRBV6-5; abundance: .; j_gene: TRBJ2-3; CDR3aa: CASSYGQNTDTQYF; CDR3nt: TGTGCCAGCAGTTACGGGCAAAACACAGATACGCAGTATTTT
d_gene: .; v_gene: TRBV18; abundance: .; j_gene: TRBJ1-4; CDR3aa: CASSPTGPVVTNEKLFF; CDR3nt: TGTGCCAGCTCCCCAACGGGGCCTGTGGTGACTAATGAAAAACTGTTTTTT
d_gene: .; v_gene: TRBV7-2; abundance: .; j_gene: TRBJ1-2; CDR3aa: CASSLVFGSNYGYTF; CDR3nt: TGTGCCAGCAGCTTAGTCTTTGGCAGCAACTATGGCTACACCTTC
d_gene: .; v_gene: TRBV19; abundance: .; j_gene: TRBJ2-3; CDR3aa: CASRQLQSTDTQYF; CDR3nt: TGTGCCAGTAGGCAACTCCAGAGCACAGATACGCAGTATTTT